This T cell receptor (beta chain) was retrieved from a study of CD8+CD57+ T cells in acquired aplastic anemia. Across the study: Sorted CD4+ plus CD8+ cells gave DNA averaging around 3 ug. An average of around 11 million reads for CD4+ cells was obtained from healthy donors. The study's findings and limits: Common to patients and controls were 25 to 30 CD8+ CDR3 sequences.

This clonotype was seen repeatedly, ten times or more. Antigen specificity is unknown. Profiling of TCR beta VDJ combinations and CDR3 sequences used genomic DNA as template. MiXCR, applied by TCRdb to the reads, yields one record per CDR3 protein. The sample contains some 200,000 distinct CDR3 sequences, 30% to 40% of which appear only once. Germline lookup yields CDR1 DFQATT and CDR2 SNEGSKA (reference sequence). The V end lost 0 bases, the J end lost 3 bases, and 8 bases lay between the germline ends. The CDR3 consists of 13 residues. This clonotype originated in a human donor in good health, serving as a control. The sample was sorted CD4+, CD8+, or CD8+CD57+ T cells (not recorded which) from PBMCs. The chain is built from TRBV20-1 and TRBJ1-2; possible D gene TRBD1, 5 bases. As DNA, the CDR3 is TGCAGTGCTAGAGATCCGGGGGACTATGGCTACACCTTC. This translates into CSARDPGDYGYTF.